The rows below give T cell receptor beta chains drawn from one sample of a study of blood T cell repertoires in COVID-19. TCRdb's copy holds only in-frame clones and misses some; the assay was immunoSEQ multiplex PCR. The sample holds 200,000 to 300,000 clones; around nine tenths are singletons and the top ten take around 9.5%. The sample was peripheral blood. The receptors derive from a man in his forties who had recovered from COVID-19. Both conserved end residues are part of each CDR3. Each record gives: D gene, V gene, J gene, CDR3 length, clone size, CDR3 DNA, CDR3 protein. The D gene is left open where the match is weak. Size is stated for part of the rows, as once, few or many counts, or as a class when the clone is expanded.

NA	TRBV2	TRBJ2-5	15	NA	TGTGCCAGCAGTGAGGGTGTGCGGACAACAGGGACCCAGTACTTC	CASSEGVRTTGTQYF
TRBD2	TRBV3-1/TRBV3-2	TRBJ2-1	15	NA	TGTGCCAGCAGCCAAGGGCCTAGCGGGAGCAATGAGCAGTTCTTC	CASSQGPSGSNEQFF
NA	TRBV19	TRBJ1-4	12	NA	TGTGCCAGTAGTACCCGTCCTGAAAAACTGTTTTTT	CASSTRPEKLFF
NA	TRBV27	TRBJ1-6	13	few	TGTGCCAGCAGTACGTACAGGGACTCACCCCTCCACTTT	CASSTYRDSPLHF
TRBD1	TRBV5-1	TRBJ2-7	14	NA	TGCGCCAGCAATCCTCCGGGACAGGGTTACGAGCAGTACTTC	CASNPPGQGYEQYF
TRBD2	TRBV19	TRBJ2-3	16	NA	TGTGCCAGCCACCCTCGGGAACTAGCGCGCACAGATACGCAGTATTTT	CASHPRELARTDTQYF
TRBD2	TRBV6-5	TRBJ2-5	15	NA	TGTGCCAGCAGTACTAGCGGGGGGACCCAAGAGACCCAGTACTTC	CASSTSGGTQETQYF
TRBD1	TRBV2	TRBJ2-7	14	once	TGTGCCAGCAGTGGGGGACAGGGCCCCTACGAGCAGTACTTC	CASSGGQGPYEQYF
NA	TRBV5-6	TRBJ1-1	14	NA	TGTGCCAGCAGTGCTCGAGGAATGAACACTGAAGCTTTCTTT	CASSARGMNTEAFF
NA	TRBV2	TRBJ2-3	15	NA	TGTGCCAGCAGTGAAGCGCGGGGTCAGGTAGATACGCAGTATTTT	CASSEARGQVDTQYF
NA	TRBV12-3/TRBV12-4	TRBJ1-3	11	NA	TGTGCCAGCAGTTCTCGTAACACCATATATTTT	CASSSRNTIYF
NA	TRBV19	TRBJ1-5	14	NA	TGTGCCAGTAGGACAGGACCGTGGGATCAGCCCCAGCATTTT	CASRTGPWDQPQHF
NA	TRBV6-5	TRBJ1-1	12	NA	TGTGCCAGCAGCCACAGGGAAACTGAAGCTTTCTTT	CASSHRETEAFF
NA	TRBV19	TRBJ1-4	16	once	TGTGCCAGTAGTATATCGGGAGGCGCGTTCTATGAAAAACTGTTTTTT	CASSISGGAFYEKLFF